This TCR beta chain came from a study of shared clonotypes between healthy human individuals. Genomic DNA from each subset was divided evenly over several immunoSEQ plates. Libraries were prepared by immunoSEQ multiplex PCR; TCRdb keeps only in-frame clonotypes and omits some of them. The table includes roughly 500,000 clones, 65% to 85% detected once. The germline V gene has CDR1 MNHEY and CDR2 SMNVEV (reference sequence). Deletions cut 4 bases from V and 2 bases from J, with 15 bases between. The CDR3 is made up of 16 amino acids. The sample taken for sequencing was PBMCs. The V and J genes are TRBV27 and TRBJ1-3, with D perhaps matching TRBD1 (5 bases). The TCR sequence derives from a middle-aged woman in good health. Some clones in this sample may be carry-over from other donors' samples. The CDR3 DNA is TGTGCCAGCAGTTCCGGACGTGTGGGGGCTGGAAACACCATATATTTT. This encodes CASSSGRVGAGNTIYF.